The clone carrying this TCR beta chain was observed a handful of times. Its antigen is as yet unknown. This sample was taken from a study of cytomegalovirus exposure and HLA in healthy donors. Across the whole study: An analysis done earlier identified almost 120 million unique TCR beta sequences from roughly 190 million T cells.

Germline V gives CDR1 SGHRS, CDR2 YFSETQ. The CDR3 spans 15 residues. V shed 5 bases, J shed 2 bases, and the junction held 9 bases outside the gene matches. Study-level results: A later analysis linked a missense variant in DCLRE1C to the trimming of TCR beta V and J genes.

The PCR was carried out with 60 Vbeta primers and 13 Jbeta primers. Using immunoSEQ multiplex PCR, the repertoire was profiled, and TCRdb retains in-frame clones only, with some absent. The sample carries 110,000 to 150,000 clones, roughly 65% recorded once. The sequence was collected from a man aged 55 to 69 in good health and CMV-seronegative. The sequencing sample was made of PBMCs. The V call is TRBV5-1, the J call TRBJ1-1; 7 positions match TRBD1. This chain's CDR3 is CASRGGPTTNTEAFF. The CDR3 DNA reads as TGCGCCAGCAGAGGGGGCCCAACTACAAACACTGAAGCTTTCTTT.